Presented here are 32 T cell receptor beta chains from one specimen sequenced in a study of CD8 T cells in ankylosing spondylitis. TCRdb redid the calling of the 5' RACE reads with MiXCR, one entry per CDR3 protein. The sample holds roughly 250,000 distinct CDR3 sequences, around 9.2% seen once. Specimen: blood, either unsorted or a sorted T cell fraction (not recorded which). These receptors were collected from a male donor with ankylosing spondylitis or in good health (not recorded which).

This chain's CDR3 is CASSWGRYRSYEQYF. The CDR3 DNA follows: TGTGCCAGCAGTTGGGGGCGCTACCGTAGCTACGAGCAGTACTTC. The chain couples TRBV6-2 or TRBV6-3 to TRBJ2-7, with D possibly matching TRBD1 (6 bases). Trimming removed 4 bases at V and 3 bases at J, with 16 bases between. Germline V gene sequence: CDR1 MNHEY, CDR2 SVGEGT. This CDR3 contains 15 residues.

J is TRBJ2-1 and V is TRBV20-1; tentative D call: TRBD1 (5 bases). CDR3 length: 10 amino acids. V was clipped by 7 bases and J by 12 bases, with 13 bases between them. Germline assignment: CDR1 DFQATT and CDR2 SNEGSKA (reference sequence). CDR3 coding DNA: TGCAGTGTAGGGGCCTCGAGGCAGTTCTTC. Translated: CSVGASRQFF.

This clonotype was seen many times. The rearrangement links TRBV10-3 to TRBJ2-1, with D hard to call. CDR3 length: 15 amino acids. From germline, CDR1 is ENHRY and CDR2 SYGVKD. Trimming left V 0 bases short and J 4 bases short, with 10 bases between. As DNA, the CDR3 is TGTGCCATCAGTGAGTCGAATAGAAAGTACAATGAGCAGTTCTTC. It yields the protein CAISESNRKYNEQFF.

This clonotype came up many times. The chain couples TRBV5-1 to TRBJ2-3, with TRBD2 matching over 8 bases. After removal of 7 bases from V and 3 bases from J, the junction contained 4 bases not matched to a gene. Germline-derived CDR1 and CDR2 are SGHRS and YFSETQ. This CDR3 is built from 13 residues. The CDR3 protein is CASVSGGTDTQYF. The CDR3 coding sequence is TGCGCCAGCGTGAGCGGGGGTACAGATACGCAGTATTTT.

V is TRBV12-3 or TRBV12-4 and J is TRBJ2-1, with TRBD2 matching 10 bases. This CDR3 has 14 residues. After removal of 7 bases from V and 10 bases from J, the junction contained 10 bases not matched to a gene. The CDR3 coding sequence is TGTGCCAGCATCCTAGCGGGAGCCTCAGGGGAGCAGTTCTTC. This encodes CASILAGASGEQFF.

In this sample, this clonotype turned up many times. The chain employs TRBV5-1 and TRBJ1-6; possibly TRBD1 for D (5 bases). CDR1 is SGHRS, CDR2 YFSETQ, per germline. V dropped 5 bases and J dropped 5 bases, with 8 bases sitting between them. The CDR3 is 13 amino acids. CDR3 region: CASRGQDNSPLHF. The DNA of the CDR3 is TGCGCCAGCAGGGGGCAGGATAATTCACCCCTCCACTTT. Full variable domain (missing parts from reference TRBV5-1 and TRBJ1-6): KAGVTQTPRYLIKTRGQQVTLSCSPISGHRSVSWYQQTPGQGLQFLFEYFSETQRNKGNFPGRFSGRQFSNSRSEMNVSTLELGDSALYLCASRGQDNSPLHFGNGTRLTVT.

This clonotype has just a few counts. The V call is TRBV20-1, the J call TRBJ1-6; tentatively, D is TRBD1 (6 bases). CDR1 and CDR2 from the germline V gene are DFQATT and SNEGSKA (reference sequence). The CDR3 totals 14 residues. Trimming took off 5 bases at V and 5 bases at J, with 13 bases between the two ends. As DNA, the CDR3 is TGCAGTGCTTCCCGGACAGCGGATAATTCACCCCTCCACTTT. Translated, it gives CSASRTADNSPLHF.

This clonotype has at least ten counts. The V call is TRBV20-1, the J call TRBJ2-3; D gene uncertain. This CDR3 spans 13 amino acids. V lost 6 bases and J lost 0, with 10 bases in between. Germline V CDR1 and CDR2: DFQATT, SNEGSKA (reference sequence). The CDR3 here is CSARTRSTDTQYF. The DNA of the CDR3 is TGCAGTGCCAGAACCAGAAGCACAGATACGCAGTATTTT.

Worth noting for this clonotype: Since a much larger clone is just one base distant, this may be a read error. The chain joins TRBV29-1 to TRBJ1-2; 9 nucleotides agree with TRBD1. This CDR3 spans 13 amino acids. Germline CDR1 SQVTM, CDR2 ANQGSEA. Trimming took 3 bases from V and 7 from J; bases not matched to a gene: 6. This CDR3 is CSVDGTGKTGYTF. The CDR3 DNA is TGCAGCGTTGATGGGACAGGGAAAACTGGCTACACCTTC.

In its sample, this clonotype was seen a few times. CDR3 protein: CASSLGPPKTGGGEETQYF. CDR3 bases: TGTGCCAGCAGCTTAGGACCCCCCAAAACAGGGGGCGGCGAGGAGACCCAGTACTTC. The chain joins TRBV11-2 to TRBJ2-5, with 9 bases aligning to TRBD1. J was trimmed by 5 bases and V by 1 base; bases with no gene match: 17. CDR3 length: 19 amino acids. CDR1 is SGHAT, CDR2 FQNNGV, per germline.

The table lists this clonotype with many counts. The chain employs TRBV20-1 and TRBJ2-7, with TRBD1 as a possible D gene (5 bases). Looked up from germline, CDR1 is DFQATT and CDR2 is SNEGSKA (reference sequence). This CDR3 has 13 amino acids. Trimming took off 1 base at V and 2 bases at J, with 9 bases between the two ends. Written as DNA, the CDR3 is TGCAGTGCTAGAGGGACGGACACCTACGAGCAGTACTTC. Residues: CSARGTDTYEQYF.

This clonotype was recorded many times. This chain joins TRBV12-3 or TRBV12-4 and TRBJ2-3; 9 nucleotides line up with TRBD2. This CDR3 has 16 amino acids. Trimming cost V 2 bases and J 2 bases; bases outside gene matches: 5. CDR3 loop: CASSLYQRGDTDTQYF. The CDR3 DNA is TGTGCCAGCAGTTTATATCAGCGGGGGGACACAGATACGCAGTATTTT.

The chain is built from TRBV4-3 and TRBJ2-1; D might be TRBD1 (6 bases). CDR1 and CDR2 (germline): LGHNA, YSLEER. Trimming stripped 2 bases from V and 7 bases from J, with 12 bases between. CDR3 size: 14 residues. The CDR3 spells CASSQNHRVNEQFF. The CDR3 bases are TGCGCCAGCAGCCAAAACCACAGGGTGAATGAGCAGTTCTTC.

This sequence joins TRBV5-1 and TRBJ2-7; D might be TRBD2 (5 bases). V gave up 1 base and J gave up 7 bases, with 18 bases separating them. Germline V lookup: CDR1 SGHRS, CDR2 YFSETQ. The CDR3 length is 15 residues. CDR3 nucleotides: TGCGCCAGCAGCTTGCGAGGGCCTCACAGTGGGGAGCAGTACTTC. This translates into CASSLRGPHSGEQYF.

This clonotype was counted a few times. V usage is TRBV6-1 and J usage is TRBJ2-2, with 9 bases matching TRBD1. Germline values: CDR1 MNHNS, CDR2 SASEGT. J lost 6 bases, V lost 6 bases, and 8 bases had no gene match. The CDR3 is made up of 15 amino acids. The CDR3 spells CASRGQGRGPGELFF. The CDR3 DNA follows: TGTGCCAGCAGGGGACAGGGAAGAGGTCCCGGGGAGCTGTTTTTT.

This chain joins TRBV20-1 and TRBJ2-1, with D unresolved. The germline V gene encodes CDR1 DFQATT and CDR2 SNEGSKA (reference sequence). The CDR3 loop spans 13 amino acids. Trimming took off 1 base at V and 3 bases at J, with 7 bases between the two ends. The CDR3 protein is CSARVWNYNEQFF. CDR3 nucleotides: TGCAGTGCTAGAGTCTGGAACTACAATGAGCAGTTCTTC.

This clonotype was found many times. The rearrangement links TRBV30 to TRBJ1-1; D is uncertain. The CDR3 sequence is 14 residues long. In germline, CDR1 is GTSNPN, CDR2 SVGIG (reference sequence). With 4 bases removed from V and 1 base from J, the gap between germline ends came to 13 bases. CDR3 residues: CAWMSDPQNTEAFF. The DNA for the CDR3 is TGTGCCTGGATGTCCGACCCTCAGAACACTGAAGCTTTCTTT.

This clonotype was counted many times. The chain recombines TRBV4-2 with TRBJ1-1, with D possibly matching TRBD1 (6 bases). The CDR3 contains 16 residues. V lost 3 bases, J lost 1 base, and 15 bases lay in between. Germline V gives CDR1 LGHNA, CDR2 YNFKEQ. CDR3 bases: TGTGCCAGCAGCCACCCAGGGGCAGGACCGAACACTGAAGCTTTCTTT. Translating gives CASSHPGAGPNTEAFF.

This clonotype was detected many times. This chain connects TRBV20-1 to TRBJ1-5; 8 bases align to TRBD1. The CDR3 is 14 residues long. Germline V gene sequence: CDR1 DFQATT, CDR2 SNEGSKA (reference sequence). V lost 3 bases, J lost 5 bases, and 6 bases stayed unmatched. CDR3 amino acids: CSASRDRRYQPQHF. The CDR3 DNA reads TGCAGTGCTAGTAGGGACAGGCGATATCAGCCCCAGCATTTT.

This clonotype came up a few times. V usage is TRBV12-3 or TRBV12-4 and J usage is TRBJ2-3; 10 nucleotides line up with TRBD2. This CDR3 contains 16 residues. The V segment lost 6 bases and the J segment 0 bases; nucleotides outside the gene matches: 6. The CDR3 is CASSLSGGASTDTQYF. CDR3 bases: TGTGCCAGCAGCCTAAGCGGGGGGGCCAGCACAGATACGCAGTATTTT.

This clonotype came up many times. The V call is TRBV20-1, the J call TRBJ2-3; TRBD2 matches at 7 bases. Germline V lookup: CDR1 DFQATT, CDR2 SNEGSKA (reference sequence). The V segment lost 5 bases and the J segment 4 bases; nucleotides outside the gene matches: 18. CDR3 length equals 17 residues. The CDR3 nucleotides read TGCAGTGCTTGGGGGGGAAGGAGTGGCATGTCATCAGATACGCAGTATTTT. Translated: CSAWGGRSGMSSDTQYF.

This clonotype was counted many times. The gene calls are TRBV7-9 and TRBJ1-6, with a tentative D call TRBD1 (6 bases). V lost 3 bases and J lost 10, with 16 bases in between. Germline CDR1 is SEHNR and CDR2 is FQNEAQ (reference sequence). The CDR3 spans 15 residues. This CDR3 is CASSFEATGSSPLHF. The CDR3 bases are TGTGCCAGCAGCTTCGAGGCTACAGGGAGCTCACCCCTCCACTTT.

Ten or more counts support this clonotype. V usage is TRBV5-5 and J usage is TRBJ1-6, with no clear D. Germline CDR1 and CDR2: SGHKS and YYEKEE (reference sequence). The CDR3 extends over 16 amino acids. Trimming removed 0 bases at V and 7 bases at J, with 14 bases between. The DNA of the CDR3 is TGTGCCAGCAGCTTGGCCCCGGCGGGTCCGAATTCACCCCTCCACTTT. Translation gives CASSLAPAGPNSPLHF.

This clonotype was counted at least ten times. The chain is built from TRBV12-3 or TRBV12-4 and TRBJ1-1; the D gene is possibly TRBD1 (5 bases). The CDR3 is 14 amino acids. V dropped 0 bases and J dropped 8 bases, with 13 bases sitting between them. As DNA, the CDR3 is TGTGCCAGCAGTTTAGCGCGCCGGGGCGCGGAAGCTTTCTTT. It yields the protein CASSLARRGAEAFF.

This clonotype was seen at least ten times. This chain connects TRBV7-8 to TRBJ2-1; D remains ambiguous. Trimming took 4 bases from V and 0 from J, leaving 10 bases between them. The V gene's germline CDR1 is SGHVS and CDR2 FQNEAQ. The CDR3 extends over 15 amino acids. The CDR3 nucleotides read TGTGCCAGCAGCTACTCCCGAAGCTCCTACAATGAGCAGTTCTTC. Its protein is CASSYSRSSYNEQFF. Complete variable domain (other parts from reference TRBV7-8 and TRBJ2-1): GAGVSQSPRYKVAKRGQDVALRCDPISGHVSLFWYQQALGQGPEFLTYFQNEAQLDKSGLPSDRFFAERPEGSVSTLKIQRTQQEDSAVYLCASSYSRSSYNEQFFGPGTRLTVL.

The table lists this clonotype with many counts. The J gene is TRBJ1-2, the V gene TRBV29-1; D possibly corresponds to TRBD1 (6 bases). Looked up from germline, CDR1 is SQVTM and CDR2 is ANQGSEA. Trimming pared 3 bases from V and 5 bases from J, leaving 13 bases between. The CDR3 is 13 amino acids. CDR3 protein: CSVDKGGGYGYTF. CDR3 nucleotides: TGCAGCGTTGATAAGGGAGGGGGTTATGGCTACACCTTC.

A word on this clonotype: A much larger clone is a single base away; this may be a read error. This rearrangement joins TRBV6-1 to TRBJ1-1; D unclear. This CDR3 comprises 16 residues. CDR1 MNHNS and CDR2 SASEGT come from the germline V gene. DNA of the CDR3: TGTACCAGCAGCACCGGTGTAGGGTTGCGTCCCACCGAAGCTTTCTTT. It yields the protein CTSSTGVGLRPTEAFF.

This clonotype was seen many times. CDR3 residues: CASSLKEPLGTDTQYF. CDR3 nucleotide sequence: TGTGCCAGCAGCTTGAAGGAACCCCTCGGCACAGATACGCAGTATTTT. V gene TRBV7-2 combines with J gene TRBJ2-3; no reliable D call. The CDR3 has 16 amino acids. Germline CDR1 reads SGHTA; CDR2 reads FQGNSA. The V end was cut by 3 bases, the J end by 1 base, with 14 bases between.

The rearrangement joins TRBV20-1 to TRBJ2-1; 12 bases line up with TRBD2. The CDR3 has 17 residues. Germline V CDR1 and CDR2: DFQATT, SNEGSKA (reference sequence). The trim removed 6 bases at V and 0 bases at J, leaving 9 bases unmatched. CDR3 coding DNA: TGCAGTGCCCTCGGACTAGCGGGGTTTATCTCCTACAATGAGCAGTTCTTC. Translated: CSALGLAGFISYNEQFF.

This clonotype occurred many times. The chain links TRBV7-2 to TRBJ2-3; the match to TRBD1 covers 8 bases. Germline lookup yields CDR1 SGHTA and CDR2 FQGNSA. This CDR3 contains 16 residues. V shed 5 bases and J 2 bases; nucleotides not matched to a gene: 9. The CDR3 loop reads CASSDAGGLDTDTQYF. The CDR3, as DNA: TGTGCCAGCAGCGACGCAGGGGGCCTGGACACAGATACGCAGTATTTT.

This clonotype was recorded at least ten times. V gene TRBV12-3 or TRBV12-4 combines with J gene TRBJ2-3, with D unclear. Trimming shortened V by 6 bases and J by 1 base, and 11 bases separated the two germline ends. The CDR3 consists of 14 residues. CDR3 coding DNA: TGTGCCAGCAGCCCTTTCGCCCGCACAGATACGCAGTATTTT. Protein sequence: CASSPFARTDTQYF.

There are many counts of this clonotype. The chain links TRBV10-3 to TRBJ2-1; 8 bases match TRBD1. This CDR3 has 16 residues. Germline CDR1 and CDR2: ENHRY and SYGVKD. The V and J ends lost 6 bases and 4 bases, in that order; junction bases with no gene match: 11. The CDR3 DNA reads as TGTGCCATCAGACCCGGACAGGGCTTAACATACAATGAGCAGTTCTTC. Its protein is CAIRPGQGLTYNEQFF.